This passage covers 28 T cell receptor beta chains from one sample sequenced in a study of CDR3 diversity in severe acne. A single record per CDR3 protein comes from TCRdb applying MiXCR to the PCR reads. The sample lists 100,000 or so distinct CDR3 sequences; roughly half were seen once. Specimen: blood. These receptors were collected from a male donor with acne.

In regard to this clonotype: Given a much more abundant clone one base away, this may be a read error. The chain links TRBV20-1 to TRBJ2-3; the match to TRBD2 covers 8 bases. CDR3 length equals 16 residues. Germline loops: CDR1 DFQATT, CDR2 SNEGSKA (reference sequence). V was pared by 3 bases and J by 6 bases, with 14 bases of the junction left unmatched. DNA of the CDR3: TGCAGTGCTAGGACCCTAGGAGCGGGAGACTCGGATACGCAGTATTTT. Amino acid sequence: CSARTLGAGDSDTQYF.

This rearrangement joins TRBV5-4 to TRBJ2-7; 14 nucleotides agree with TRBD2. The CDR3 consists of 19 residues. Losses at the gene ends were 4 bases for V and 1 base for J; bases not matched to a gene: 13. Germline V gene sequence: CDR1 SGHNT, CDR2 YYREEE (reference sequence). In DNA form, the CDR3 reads TGTGCCAGCAGCCGCCTCATTTTGGGACTAGCGGGAGATTCCTACGAGCAGTACTTC. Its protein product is CASSRLILGLAGDSYEQYF.

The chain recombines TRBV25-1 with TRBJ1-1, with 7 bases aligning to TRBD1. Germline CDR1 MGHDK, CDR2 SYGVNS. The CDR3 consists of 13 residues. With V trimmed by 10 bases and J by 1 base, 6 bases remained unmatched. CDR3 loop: CATTRDRNTEAFF. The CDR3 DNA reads TGTGCCACCACGCGGGACAGGAACACTGAAGCTTTCTTT.

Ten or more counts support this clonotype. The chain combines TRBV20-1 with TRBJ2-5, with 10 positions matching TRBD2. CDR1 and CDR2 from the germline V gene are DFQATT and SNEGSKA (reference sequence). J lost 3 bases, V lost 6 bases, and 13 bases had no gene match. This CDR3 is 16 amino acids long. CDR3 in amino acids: CSANDATSGRKETQYF. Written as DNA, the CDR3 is TGCAGTGCAAATGACGCGACTAGCGGGCGGAAAGAGACCCAGTACTTC.

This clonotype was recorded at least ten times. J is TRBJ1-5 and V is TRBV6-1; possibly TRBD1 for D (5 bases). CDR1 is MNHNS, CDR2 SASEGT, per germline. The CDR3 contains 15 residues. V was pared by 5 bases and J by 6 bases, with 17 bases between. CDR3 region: CASSPEPRGVQPQHF. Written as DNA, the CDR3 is TGTGCCAGCAGTCCAGAGCCCCGGGGCGTTCAGCCCCAGCATTTT.

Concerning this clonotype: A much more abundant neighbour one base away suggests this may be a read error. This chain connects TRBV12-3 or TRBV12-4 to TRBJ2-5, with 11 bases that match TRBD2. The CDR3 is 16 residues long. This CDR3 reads CASSFLAGGLSETQHF. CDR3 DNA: TGTGCCAGCAGTTTCTTAGCGGGAGGGTTAAGTGAGACCCAGCACTTC.

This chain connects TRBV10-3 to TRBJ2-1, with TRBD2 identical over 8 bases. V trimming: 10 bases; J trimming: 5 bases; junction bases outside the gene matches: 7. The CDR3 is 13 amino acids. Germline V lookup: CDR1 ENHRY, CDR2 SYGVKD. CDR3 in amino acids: CATGLAGHNEQFF. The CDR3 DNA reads TGTGCCACCGGACTAGCAGGACACAATGAGCAGTTCTTC.

CDR3 protein: CATSGFLAGVSETQYF. The CDR3 DNA reads as TGTGCTACTTCAGGTTTTCTAGCGGGAGTTTCTGAGACCCAGTACTTC. The gene calls are TRBV10-3 and TRBJ2-5, with 10 positions matching TRBD2. Germline V lookup: CDR1 ENHRY, CDR2 SYGVKD. This CDR3 comprises 16 residues.

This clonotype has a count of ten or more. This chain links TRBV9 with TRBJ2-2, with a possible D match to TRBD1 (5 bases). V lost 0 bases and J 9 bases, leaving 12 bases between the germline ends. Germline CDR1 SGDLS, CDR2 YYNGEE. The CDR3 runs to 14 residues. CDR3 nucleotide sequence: TGTGCCAGCAGCGTAGACCAGGGTGAGAGGGAGCTGTTTTTT. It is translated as CASSVDQGERELFF.

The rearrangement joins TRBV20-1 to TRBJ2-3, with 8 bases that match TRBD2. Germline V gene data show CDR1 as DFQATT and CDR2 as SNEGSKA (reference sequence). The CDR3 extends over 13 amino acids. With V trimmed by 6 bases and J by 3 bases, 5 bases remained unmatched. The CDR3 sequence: CSASSGTTDTQYF. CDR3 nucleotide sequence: TGCAGTGCAAGTAGCGGGACGACAGATACGCAGTATTTT.

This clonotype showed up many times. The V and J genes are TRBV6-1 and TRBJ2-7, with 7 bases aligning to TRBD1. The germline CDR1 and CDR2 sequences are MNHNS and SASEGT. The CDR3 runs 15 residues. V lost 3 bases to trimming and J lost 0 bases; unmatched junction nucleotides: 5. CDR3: CASSDLQGLSYEQYF. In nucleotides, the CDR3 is TGTGCCAGCAGTGATCTACAGGGGCTCTCCTACGAGCAGTACTTC.

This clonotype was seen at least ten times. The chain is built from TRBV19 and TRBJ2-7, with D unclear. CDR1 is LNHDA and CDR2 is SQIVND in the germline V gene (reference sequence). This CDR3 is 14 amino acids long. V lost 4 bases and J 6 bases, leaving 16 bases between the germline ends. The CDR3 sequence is CASSTPESPGEQYF. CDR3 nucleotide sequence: TGTGCCAGTAGTACCCCGGAGAGTCCCGGCGAGCAGTACTTC.

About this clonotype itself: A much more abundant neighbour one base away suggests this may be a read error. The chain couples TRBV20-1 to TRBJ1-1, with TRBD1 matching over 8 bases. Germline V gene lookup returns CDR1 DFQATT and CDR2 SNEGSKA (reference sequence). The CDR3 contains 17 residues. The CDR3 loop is CSASKHRQGAKIGEALF. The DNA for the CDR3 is TGCAGTGCTAGTAAGCATCGGCAGGGGGCGAAGATCGGTGAAGCTCTCTTT.

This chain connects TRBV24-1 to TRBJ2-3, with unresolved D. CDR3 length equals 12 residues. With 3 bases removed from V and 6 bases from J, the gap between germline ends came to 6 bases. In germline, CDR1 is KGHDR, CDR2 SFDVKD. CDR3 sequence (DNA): TGTGCCACCAGTGATCGGGTGGATACGCAGTATTTT. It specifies CATSDRVDTQYF.

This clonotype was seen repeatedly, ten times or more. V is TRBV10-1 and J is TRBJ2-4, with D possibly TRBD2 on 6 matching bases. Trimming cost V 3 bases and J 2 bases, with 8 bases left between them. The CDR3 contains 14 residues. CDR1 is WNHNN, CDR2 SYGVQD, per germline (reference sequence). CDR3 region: CASSDGGPKNIQYF. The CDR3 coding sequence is TGCGCCAGCAGTGACGGAGGGCCCAAAAACATTCAGTACTTC.

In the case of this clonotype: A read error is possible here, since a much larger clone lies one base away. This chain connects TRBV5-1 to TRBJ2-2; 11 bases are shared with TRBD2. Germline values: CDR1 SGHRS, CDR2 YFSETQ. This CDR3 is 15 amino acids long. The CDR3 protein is CAGSASGGWTGELFF. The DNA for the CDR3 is TGTGCCGGCAGCGCTAGCGGGGGGTGGACCGGGGAGCTGTTTTTT. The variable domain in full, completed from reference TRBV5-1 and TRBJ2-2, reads KAGVTQTPRYLIKTRGQQVTLSCSPISGHRSVSWYQQTPGQGLQFLFEYFSETQRNKGNFPGRFSGRQFSNSRSEMNVSTLELGDSALYLCAGSASGGWTGELFFGEGSRLTVL.

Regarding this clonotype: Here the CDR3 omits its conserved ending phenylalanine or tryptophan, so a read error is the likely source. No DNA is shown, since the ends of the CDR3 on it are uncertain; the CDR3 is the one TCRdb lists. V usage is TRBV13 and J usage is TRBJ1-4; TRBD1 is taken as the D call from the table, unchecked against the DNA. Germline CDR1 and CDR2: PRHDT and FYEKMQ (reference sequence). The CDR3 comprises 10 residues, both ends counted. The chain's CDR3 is CASSLGDRDY.

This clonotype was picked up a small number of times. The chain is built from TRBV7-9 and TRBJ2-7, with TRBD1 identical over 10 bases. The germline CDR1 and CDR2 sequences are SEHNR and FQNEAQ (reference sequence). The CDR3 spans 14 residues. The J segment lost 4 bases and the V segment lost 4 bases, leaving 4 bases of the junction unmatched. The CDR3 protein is CASSWDRGGYEQYF. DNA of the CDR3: TGTGCCAGCAGCTGGGACAGGGGAGGGTACGAGCAGTACTTC.

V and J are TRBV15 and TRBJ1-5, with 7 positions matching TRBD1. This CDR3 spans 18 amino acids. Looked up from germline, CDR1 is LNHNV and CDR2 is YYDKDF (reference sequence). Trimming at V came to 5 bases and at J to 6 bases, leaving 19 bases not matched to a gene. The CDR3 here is CATSATNEPGQTSQPQHF. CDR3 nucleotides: TGTGCCACCAGCGCGACCAACGAACCGGGACAGACCTCTCAGCCCCAGCATTTT.

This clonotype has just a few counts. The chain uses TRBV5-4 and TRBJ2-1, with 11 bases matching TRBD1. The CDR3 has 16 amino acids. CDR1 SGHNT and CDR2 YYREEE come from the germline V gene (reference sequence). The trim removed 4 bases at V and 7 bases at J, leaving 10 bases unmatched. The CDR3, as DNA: TGTGCCAGCAGCCCCCCTCGCGGGACAGGGGGAAATGAGCAGTTCTTC. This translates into CASSPPRGTGGNEQFF.

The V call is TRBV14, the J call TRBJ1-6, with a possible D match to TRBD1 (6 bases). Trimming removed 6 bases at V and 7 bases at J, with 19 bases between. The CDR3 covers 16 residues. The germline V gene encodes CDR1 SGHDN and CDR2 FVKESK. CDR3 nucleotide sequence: TGTGCCAGCAGTTACTCTGGGGGGCGTCGAAATTCACCCCTCCACTTT. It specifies CASSYSGGRRNSPLHF.

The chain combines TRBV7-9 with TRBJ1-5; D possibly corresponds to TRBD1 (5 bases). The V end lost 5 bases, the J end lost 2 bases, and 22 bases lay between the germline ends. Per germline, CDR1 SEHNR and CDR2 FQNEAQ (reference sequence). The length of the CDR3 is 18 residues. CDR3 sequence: CASSPLQYGAVGNQPQHF. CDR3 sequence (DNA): TGTGCCAGCAGCCCTCTTCAGTATGGGGCTGTGGGCAATCAGCCCCAGCATTTT.

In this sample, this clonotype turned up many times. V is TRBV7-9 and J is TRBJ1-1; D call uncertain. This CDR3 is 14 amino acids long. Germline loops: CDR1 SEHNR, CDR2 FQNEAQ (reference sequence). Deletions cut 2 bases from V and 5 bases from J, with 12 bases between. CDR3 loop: CASSLKSRVTEAFF. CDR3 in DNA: TGTGCCAGCAGCTTAAAGTCCCGGGTAACTGAAGCTTTCTTT. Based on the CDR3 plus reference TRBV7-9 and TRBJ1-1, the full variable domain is DTGVSQNPRHKITKRGQNVTFRCDPISEHNRLYWYRQTLGQGPEFLTYFQNEAQLEKSRLLSDRFSAERPKGSFSTLEIQRTEQGDSAMYLCASSLKSRVTEAFFGQGTRLTVV.

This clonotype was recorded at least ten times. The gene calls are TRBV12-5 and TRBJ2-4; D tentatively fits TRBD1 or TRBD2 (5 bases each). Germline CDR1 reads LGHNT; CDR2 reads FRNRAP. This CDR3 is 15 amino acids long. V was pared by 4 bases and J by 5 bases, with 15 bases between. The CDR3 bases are TGTGCTAGTGGTTGTGGGGACCAAAGGGAAAACATTCAGTACTTC. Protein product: CASGCGDQRENIQYF.

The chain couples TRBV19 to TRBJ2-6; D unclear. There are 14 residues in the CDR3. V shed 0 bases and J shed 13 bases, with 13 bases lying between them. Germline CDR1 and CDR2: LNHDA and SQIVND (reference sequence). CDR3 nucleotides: TGTGCCAGTAGTATAGATCTATTTGCGGAGGTCCTGACTTTC. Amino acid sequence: CASSIDLFAEVLTF.

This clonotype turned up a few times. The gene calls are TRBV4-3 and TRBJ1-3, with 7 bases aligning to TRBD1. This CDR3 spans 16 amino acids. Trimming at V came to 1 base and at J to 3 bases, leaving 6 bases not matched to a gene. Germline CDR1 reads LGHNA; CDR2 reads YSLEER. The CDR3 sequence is CASSQARQGGGNTIYF. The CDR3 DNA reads TGCGCCAGCAGCCAAGCCCGACAGGGAGGTGGAAACACCATATATTTT.

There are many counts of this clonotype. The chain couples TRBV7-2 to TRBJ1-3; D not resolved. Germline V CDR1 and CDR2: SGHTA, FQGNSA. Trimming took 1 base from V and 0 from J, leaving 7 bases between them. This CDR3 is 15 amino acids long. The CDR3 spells CASSLGQPSGNTIYF. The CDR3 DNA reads TGTGCCAGCAGCTTAGGACAACCCTCTGGAAACACCATATATTTT.

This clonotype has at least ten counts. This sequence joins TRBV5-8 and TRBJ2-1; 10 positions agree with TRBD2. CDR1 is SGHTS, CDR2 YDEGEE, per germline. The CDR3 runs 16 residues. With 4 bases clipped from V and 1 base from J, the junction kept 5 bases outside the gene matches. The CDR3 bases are TGTGCCAGCAGCCCCCCGACTAGCGGGTCCTACAATGAGCAGTTCTTC. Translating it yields CASSPPTSGSYNEQFF.